The clone carrying this T cell receptor beta chain appeared a few times. Its antigen is currently unknown. CDR3 length: 18 residues. The junction had 4 bases not matched to a gene; V was cut back by 0 bases and J by 0 bases. Looked up from germline, CDR1 is SGHRS and CDR2 is YFSETQ. The entry originates in a study of T cells in Graves' hyperthyroidism and ophthalmopathy. Study-level points and caveats: Most expanded thyroid clonotypes above 0.001 also appeared in blood. A 13 V-J model separated ophthalmopathy from stable hyperthyroidism.

Graves' hyperthyroidism was deemed stable absent ophthalmopathy progression within 18 months. Extraction of PBMCs used roughly 9.3 ml of fresh peripheral blood. There were TCR beta CDR3 regions amplified from RNA transcripts. TCR CDR3 regions were first amplified by RT-PCR with HTBI primers. One entry per CDR3 protein, called by TCRdb with MiXCR from the multiplex PCR reads. Altogether about 690,000 distinct CDR3 sequences are present, 17% being singletons, with the ten largest covering around 16%. This chain joins TRBV5-1 and TRBJ2-3; 13 nucleotides agree with TRBD2. The sample comprised blood. The sequence came from a man aged 45 to 65 with Graves' hyperthyroidism. The chain's CDR3 is CASSLAGLAGLSTDTQYF. The CDR3 nucleotides read TGCGCCAGCAGCTTGGCGGGACTAGCGGGACTGAGCACAGATACGCAGTATTTT.